These 15 T cell receptor beta chains came from one sample sequenced in a study of T cell repertoires in cytomegalovirus infection. Each CDR3 protein gets one entry after TCRdb re-called the reads with MiXCR. The sample carries 200,000 to 300,000 distinct CDR3 sequences, 12% recorded once. Sequenced material: PBMCs. Receptor source: a human donor in good health (CMV status not recorded). Some clones in this sample may be carry-over from other donors' samples.

In its sample, this clonotype was seen many times. This chain links TRBV29-1 with TRBJ2-1; 8 nucleotides agree with TRBD1. This CDR3 contains 16 residues. Germline-derived CDR1 and CDR2 are SQVTM and ANQGSEA. V shed 6 bases, J shed 4 bases, and the junction held 14 bases outside the gene matches. CDR3 in amino acids: CSVTNIGQGGYNEQFF. For the CDR3, the DNA is TGCAGCGTGACCAACATTGGACAGGGAGGTTACAATGAGCAGTTCTTC.

The chain uses TRBV19 and TRBJ1-2; 9 nucleotides align to TRBD1. V lost 6 bases, J lost 8 bases, and 16 bases stayed unmatched. Looked up from germline, CDR1 is LNHDA and CDR2 is SQIVND (reference sequence). The CDR3 loop spans 16 amino acids. The CDR3 sequence: CASSLFEDRGSGGYTF. CDR3 DNA: TGTGCCAGTAGCCTCTTCGAGGACAGGGGATCCGGGGGCTACACCTTC.

In the case of this clonotype: A much larger clone is a single base away; this may be a read error. The chain links TRBV5-5 to TRBJ2-1; TRBD1 is a possible D gene (7 bases). This CDR3 region has 15 residues. Germline values: CDR1 SGHKS, CDR2 YYEKEE (reference sequence). The CDR3 region has the DNA TGTGCCAGCAGCCCCGGGGGACAGCGAAGCAATAAGCAGTTCTTC. Encoded protein: CASSPGGQRSNKQFF.

The chain is built from TRBV20-1 and TRBJ1-2, with 11 nucleotides matching TRBD1. The CDR3 is 14 amino acids. CDR1 and CDR2 (germline): DFQATT, SNEGSKA (reference sequence). Trimming removed 5 bases from V and 6 bases from J; junction bases left unmatched: 8. The CDR3 DNA reads as TGCAGTGCTGACACGGGACAGGGGGAAGATGGCTACACCTTC. Translated, it gives CSADTGQGEDGYTF.

This clonotype was detected a few times. The V and J genes are TRBV5-5 and TRBJ1-2, with D perhaps matching TRBD1 (6 bases). The CDR3 is 13 residues long. V was clipped by 4 bases and J by 4 bases, with 11 bases between them. The germline gives CDR1 SGHKS, CDR2 YYEKEE (reference sequence). The CDR3 sequence: CASSDTGLYGYTF. The CDR3 DNA is TGTGCCAGCAGCGATACAGGGCTCTATGGCTACACCTTC.

Many counts were recorded for this clonotype. The chain combines TRBV6-5 with TRBJ1-3; 7 bases map to TRBD1. The CDR3 consists of 16 residues. Germline CDR1 reads MNHEY; CDR2 reads SVGAGI. V trimming: 4 bases; J trimming: 3 bases; junction bases outside the gene matches: 9. In DNA, the CDR3 is TGTGCCAGCAGTTCCAACTCGAGGACAGGTGGAAACACCATATATTTT. Translated: CASSSNSRTGGNTIYF.

This clonotype was recorded at least ten times. In DNA form, the CDR3 reads TGTGCCAGCAGCTGGGGGGGGCCAGGCTTGGATCAGCCCCAGCATTTT. Residues: CASSWGGPGLDQPQHF. The chain is built from TRBV7-2 and TRBJ1-5; D is perhaps TRBD1 (6 bases). Germline CDR1 is SGHTA and CDR2 is FQGNSA. The CDR3 sequence is 16 residues long. With 4 bases removed from V and 5 bases from J, the gap between germline ends came to 18 bases.

This clonotype was recorded many times. The genes are TRBV28 and TRBJ2-7, with a tentative D call TRBD2 (6 bases). Per germline, CDR1 MDHEN and CDR2 SYDVKM. Trimming removed 3 bases at V and 0 bases at J, with 12 bases between. The CDR3 covers 15 residues. The CDR3 DNA sequence: TGTGCCAGCAGTTTGTGGGGGAGGAGCTCCTACGAGCAGTACTTC. Its translation is CASSLWGRSSYEQYF.

The chain couples TRBV20-1 to TRBJ2-5; no clear D gene. Germline V gene lookup returns CDR1 DFQATT and CDR2 SNEGSKA (reference sequence). This CDR3 spans 14 amino acids. The V end lost 0 bases, the J end lost 3 bases, and 11 bases lay between the germline ends. The DNA for the CDR3 is TGCAGTGCTAGAGATCCTCGGCAGAAAGAGACCCAGTACTTC. Translated, it gives CSARDPRQKETQYF.

The genes are TRBV11-3 and TRBJ1-5, with 9 bases lining up with TRBD1. The J segment lost 6 bases and the V segment lost 3 bases, leaving 9 bases of the junction unmatched. The CDR3 length is 16 residues. CDR1 SGHNT and CDR2 YENEEA come from the germline V gene. The CDR3 here is CASSLKWTGEVQPQHF. The CDR3 nucleotides read TGTGCCAGCAGCTTGAAGTGGACAGGGGAGGTTCAGCCCCAGCATTTT. The full variable domain, completed using reference TRBV11-3 and TRBJ1-5, is EAGVVQSPRYKIIEKKQPVAFWCNPISGHNTLYWYLQNLGQGPELLIRYENEEAVDDSQLPKDRFSAERLKGVDSTLKIQPAELGDSAVYLCASSLKWTGEVQPQHFGDGTRLSIL.

The table lists this clonotype with a few counts. The chain employs TRBV15 and TRBJ2-5, with a tentative D call TRBD1 (6 bases). V gave up 3 bases and J gave up 4 bases, with 18 bases separating them. Germline V gene sequence: CDR1 LNHNV, CDR2 YYDKDF (reference sequence). The CDR3 spans 16 residues. In DNA form, the CDR3 reads TGTGCCACCAGCAGGGACACGGGACAACCCTCAGAGACCCAGTACTTC. It codes for CATSRDTGQPSETQYF.

In this sample, this clonotype turned up many times. This chain uses TRBV24-1 with TRBJ1-3, with D uncertain. Germline V lookup: CDR1 KGHDR, CDR2 SFDVKD. The CDR3 spans 14 residues. Trimming left V 4 bases short and J 4 bases short, with 10 bases between. This CDR3 is CATSDPTAGNTIYF. CDR3 coding DNA: TGTGCCACCAGTGACCCGACTGCGGGAAACACCATATATTTT.

A note on this clonotype: The junction does not match germline at one end; this may be a read error. The chain uses TRBV29-1 and TRBJ1-1, with 8 bases identical to TRBD1. Per germline, CDR1 SQVTM and CDR2 ANQGSEA. CDR3 size: 14 residues. The CDR3 sequence: CSAETGTGNTEAFF. For the CDR3, the DNA is TGCAGCGCTGAAACCGGGACAGGGAACACTGAAGCTTTCTTT.

This clonotype was seen only a few times. The rearrangement joins TRBV6-6 to TRBJ1-5, with TRBD1 matching over 9 bases. Germline trimming cut 5 bases from V and 5 bases from J; bases unmatched to any gene: 7. The germline V gene has CDR1 MNHNY and CDR2 SVGAGI (reference sequence). CDR3 length: 15 amino acids. CDR3 in amino acids: CASSPTGGGDQPQHF. The CDR3, as DNA: TGTGCCAGCAGTCCCACAGGGGGCGGGGATCAGCCCCAGCATTTT.

This clonotype was recorded many times. The chain carries TRBV12-3 or TRBV12-4 and TRBJ2-3; 8 bases line up with TRBD2. The CDR3 totals 15 residues. Trimming took 5 bases from V and 3 from J; bases not matched to a gene: 7. The CDR3 DNA follows: TGTGCCAGCAGTCAGGTAGCGGGGTCGACAGATACGCAGTATTTT. Protein sequence: CASSQVAGSTDTQYF.